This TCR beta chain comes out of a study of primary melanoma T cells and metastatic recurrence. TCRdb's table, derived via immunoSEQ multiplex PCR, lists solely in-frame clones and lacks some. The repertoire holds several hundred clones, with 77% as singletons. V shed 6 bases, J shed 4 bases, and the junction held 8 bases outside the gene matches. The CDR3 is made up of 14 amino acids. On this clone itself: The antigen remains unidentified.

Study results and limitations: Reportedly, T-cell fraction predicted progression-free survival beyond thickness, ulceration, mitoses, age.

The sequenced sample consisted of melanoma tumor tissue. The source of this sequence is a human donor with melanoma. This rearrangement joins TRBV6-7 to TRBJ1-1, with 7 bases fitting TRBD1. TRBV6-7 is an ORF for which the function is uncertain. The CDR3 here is CASRRQGLFTEAFF. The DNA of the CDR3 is TGTGCCAGCAGGCGACAGGGATTGTTCACTGAAGCTTTCTTT.